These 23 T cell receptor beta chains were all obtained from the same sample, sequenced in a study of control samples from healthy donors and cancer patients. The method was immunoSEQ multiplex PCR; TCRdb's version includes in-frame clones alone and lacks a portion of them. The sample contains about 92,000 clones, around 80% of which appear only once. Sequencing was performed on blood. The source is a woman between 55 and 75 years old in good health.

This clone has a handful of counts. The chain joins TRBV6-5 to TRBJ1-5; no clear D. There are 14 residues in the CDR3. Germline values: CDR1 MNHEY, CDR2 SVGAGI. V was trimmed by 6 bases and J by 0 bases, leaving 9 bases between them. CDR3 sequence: CASRAGLSNQPQHF. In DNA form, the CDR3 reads TGTGCCAGCAGGGCGGGTCTTAGCAATCAGCCCCAGCATTTT.

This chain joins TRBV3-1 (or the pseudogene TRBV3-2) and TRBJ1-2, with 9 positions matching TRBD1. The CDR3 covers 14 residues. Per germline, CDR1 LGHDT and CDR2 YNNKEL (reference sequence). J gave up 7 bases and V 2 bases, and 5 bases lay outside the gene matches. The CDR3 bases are TGTGCCAGCAGCCAAAATACAGGGGGCCGTGGCTACACCTTC. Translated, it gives CASSQNTGGRGYTF.

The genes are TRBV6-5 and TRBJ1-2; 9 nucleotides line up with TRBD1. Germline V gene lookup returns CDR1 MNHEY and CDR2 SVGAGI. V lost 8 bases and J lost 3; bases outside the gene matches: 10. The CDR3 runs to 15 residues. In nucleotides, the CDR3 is TGTGCCAGCGAATCGTACAGGGGGCAGGACTATGGCTACACCTTC. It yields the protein CASESYRGQDYGYTF.

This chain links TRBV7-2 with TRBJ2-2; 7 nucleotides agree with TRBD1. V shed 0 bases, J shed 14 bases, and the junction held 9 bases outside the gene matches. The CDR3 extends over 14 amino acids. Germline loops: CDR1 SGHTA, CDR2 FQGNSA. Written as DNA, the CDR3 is TGTGCCAGCAGCTTAGCAAGCGAGACAGGGAAACTGTTTTTT. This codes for CASSLASETGKLFF.

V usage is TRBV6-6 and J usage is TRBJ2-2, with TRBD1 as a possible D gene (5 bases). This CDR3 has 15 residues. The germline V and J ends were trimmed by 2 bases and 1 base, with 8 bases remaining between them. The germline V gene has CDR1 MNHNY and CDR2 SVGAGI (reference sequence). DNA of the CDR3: TGTGCCAGCAGTTACCCCGGACAGAACACCGGGGAGCTGTTTTTT. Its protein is CASSYPGQNTGELFF.

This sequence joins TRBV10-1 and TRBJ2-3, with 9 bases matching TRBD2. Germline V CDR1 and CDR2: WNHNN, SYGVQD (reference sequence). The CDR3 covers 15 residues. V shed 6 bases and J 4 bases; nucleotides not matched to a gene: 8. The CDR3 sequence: CASSESRTSADTQYF. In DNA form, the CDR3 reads TGCGCCAGCAGCGAAAGCCGGACTAGCGCAGATACGCAGTATTTT.

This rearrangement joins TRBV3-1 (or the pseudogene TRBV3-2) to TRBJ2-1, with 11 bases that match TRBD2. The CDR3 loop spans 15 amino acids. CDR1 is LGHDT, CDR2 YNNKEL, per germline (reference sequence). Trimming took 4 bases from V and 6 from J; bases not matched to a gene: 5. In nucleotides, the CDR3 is TGTGCCAGCAGCCCGACTAGCGGGAACTTCAATGAGCAGTTCTTC. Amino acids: CASSPTSGNFNEQFF.

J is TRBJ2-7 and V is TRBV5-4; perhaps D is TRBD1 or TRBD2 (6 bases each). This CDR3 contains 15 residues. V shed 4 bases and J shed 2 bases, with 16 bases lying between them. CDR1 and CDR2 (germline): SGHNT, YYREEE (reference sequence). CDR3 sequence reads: CASSRGGGVPYEQYF. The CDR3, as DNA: TGTGCCAGCAGCCGAGGAGGGGGAGTCCCCTACGAGCAGTACTTC.

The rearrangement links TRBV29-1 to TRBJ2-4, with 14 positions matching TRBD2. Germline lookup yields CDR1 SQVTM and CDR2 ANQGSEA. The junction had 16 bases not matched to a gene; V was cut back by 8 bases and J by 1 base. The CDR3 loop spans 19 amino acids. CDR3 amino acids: CSIGTSGSSIVLAKNIQYF. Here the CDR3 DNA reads TGCAGCATTGGGACTAGCGGGAGCTCGATCGTTTTGGCCAAAAACATTCAGTACTTC.

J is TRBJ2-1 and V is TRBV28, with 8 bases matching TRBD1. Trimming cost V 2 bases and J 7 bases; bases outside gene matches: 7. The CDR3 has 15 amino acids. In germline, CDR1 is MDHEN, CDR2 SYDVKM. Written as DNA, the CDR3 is TGTGCCAGCAGTTTACCCGGGACAGGAGGGAATGAGCAGTTCTTC. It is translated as CASSLPGTGGNEQFF.

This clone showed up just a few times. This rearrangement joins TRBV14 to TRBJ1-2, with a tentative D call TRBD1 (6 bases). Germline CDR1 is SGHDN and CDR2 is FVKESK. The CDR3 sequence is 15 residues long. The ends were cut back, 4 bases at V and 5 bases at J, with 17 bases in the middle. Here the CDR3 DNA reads TGTGCCAGCAGCCGGGGACAAGGGGCAGAATATGGCTACACCTTC. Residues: CASSRGQGAEYGYTF.

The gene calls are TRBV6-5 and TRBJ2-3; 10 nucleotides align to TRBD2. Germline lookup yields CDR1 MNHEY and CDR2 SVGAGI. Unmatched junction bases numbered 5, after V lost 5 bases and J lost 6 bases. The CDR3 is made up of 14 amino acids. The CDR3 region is CASSTGLASDTQYF. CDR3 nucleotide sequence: TGTGCCAGCAGTACGGGACTAGCGTCCGATACGCAGTATTTT.

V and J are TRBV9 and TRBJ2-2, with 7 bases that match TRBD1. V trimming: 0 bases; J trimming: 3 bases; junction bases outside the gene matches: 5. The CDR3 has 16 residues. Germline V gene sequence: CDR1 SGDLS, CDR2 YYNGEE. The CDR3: CASSVARTGYTGELFF. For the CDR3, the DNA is TGTGCCAGCAGCGTAGCTCGGACAGGCTACACCGGGGAGCTGTTTTTT.

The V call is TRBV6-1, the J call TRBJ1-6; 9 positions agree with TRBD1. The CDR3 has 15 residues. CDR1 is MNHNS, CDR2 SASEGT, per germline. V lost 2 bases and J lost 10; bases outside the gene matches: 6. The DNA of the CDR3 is TGTGCCAGCAGTGAACTGGTACAGGGGGCCTCACCCCTCCACTTT. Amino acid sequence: CASSELVQGASPLHF.

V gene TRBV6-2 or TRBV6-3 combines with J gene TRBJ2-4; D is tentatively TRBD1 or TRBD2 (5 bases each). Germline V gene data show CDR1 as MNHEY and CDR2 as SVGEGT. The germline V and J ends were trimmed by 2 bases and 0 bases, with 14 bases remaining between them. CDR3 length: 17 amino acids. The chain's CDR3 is CASSYGRGARAKNIQYF. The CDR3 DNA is TGTGCCAGCAGTTACGGAAGGGGAGCCCGAGCCAAAAACATTCAGTACTTC.

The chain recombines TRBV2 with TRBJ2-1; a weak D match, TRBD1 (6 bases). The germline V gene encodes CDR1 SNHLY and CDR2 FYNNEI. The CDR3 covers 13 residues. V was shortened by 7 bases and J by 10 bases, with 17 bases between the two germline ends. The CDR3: CASNDGTSGEQFF. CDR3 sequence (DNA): TGTGCCAGCAACGACGGGACATCCGGCGAGCAGTTCTTC.

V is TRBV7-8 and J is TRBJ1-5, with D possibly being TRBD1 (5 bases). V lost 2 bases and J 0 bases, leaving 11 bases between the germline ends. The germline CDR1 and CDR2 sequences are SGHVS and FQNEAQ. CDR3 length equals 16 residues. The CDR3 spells CASSLRDVTSNQPQHF. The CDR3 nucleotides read TGTGCCAGCAGCTTACGGGACGTAACTAGCAATCAGCCCCAGCATTTT.

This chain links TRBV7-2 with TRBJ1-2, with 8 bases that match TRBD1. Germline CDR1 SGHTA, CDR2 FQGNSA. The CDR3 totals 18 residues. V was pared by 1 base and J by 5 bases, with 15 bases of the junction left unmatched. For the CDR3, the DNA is TGTGCCAGCAGCTTAGTTGGGATTCGGACAGGGAGTGTTTATGGCTACACCTTC. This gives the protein CASSLVGIRTGSVYGYTF.

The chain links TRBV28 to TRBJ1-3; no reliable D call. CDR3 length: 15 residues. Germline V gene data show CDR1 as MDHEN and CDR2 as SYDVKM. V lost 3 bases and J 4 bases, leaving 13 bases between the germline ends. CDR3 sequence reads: CASSLEALRGNTIYF. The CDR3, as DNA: TGTGCCAGCAGTTTGGAGGCCCTCAGAGGAAACACCATATATTTT.

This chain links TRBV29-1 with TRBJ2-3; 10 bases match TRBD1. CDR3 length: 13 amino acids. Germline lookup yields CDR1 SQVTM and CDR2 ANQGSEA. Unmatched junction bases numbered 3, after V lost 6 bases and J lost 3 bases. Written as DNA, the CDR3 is TGCAGCGTAGACAGGGGGCGGACAGATACGCAGTATTTT. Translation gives CSVDRGRTDTQYF.

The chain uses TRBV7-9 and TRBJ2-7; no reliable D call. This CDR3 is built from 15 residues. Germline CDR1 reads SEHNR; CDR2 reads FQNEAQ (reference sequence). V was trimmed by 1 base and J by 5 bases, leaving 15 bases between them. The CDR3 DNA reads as TGTGCCAGCAGCTTAGGGGCGACTGAAATCCACGAGCAGTACTTC. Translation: CASSLGATEIHEQYF. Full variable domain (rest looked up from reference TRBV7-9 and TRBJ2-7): DTGVSQNPRHKITKRGQNVTFRCDPISEHNRLYWYRQTLGQGPEFLTYFQNEAQLEKSRLLSDRFSAERPKGSFSTLEIQRTEQGDSAMYLCASSLGATEIHEQYFGPGTRLTVT.

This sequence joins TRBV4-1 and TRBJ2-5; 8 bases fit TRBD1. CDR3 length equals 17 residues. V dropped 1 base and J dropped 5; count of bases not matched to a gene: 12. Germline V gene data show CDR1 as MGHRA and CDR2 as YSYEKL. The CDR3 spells CASSQVEDWTGRETQYF. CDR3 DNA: TGCGCCAGCAGCCAAGTCGAGGACTGGACAGGGCGGGAGACCCAGTACTTC.

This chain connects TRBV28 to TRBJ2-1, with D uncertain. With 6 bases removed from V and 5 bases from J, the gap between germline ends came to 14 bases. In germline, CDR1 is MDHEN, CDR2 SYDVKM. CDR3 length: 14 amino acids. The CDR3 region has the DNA TGTGCCAGCAGACTCCAAGCCCCTGACAATGAGCAGTTCTTC. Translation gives CASRLQAPDNEQFF.